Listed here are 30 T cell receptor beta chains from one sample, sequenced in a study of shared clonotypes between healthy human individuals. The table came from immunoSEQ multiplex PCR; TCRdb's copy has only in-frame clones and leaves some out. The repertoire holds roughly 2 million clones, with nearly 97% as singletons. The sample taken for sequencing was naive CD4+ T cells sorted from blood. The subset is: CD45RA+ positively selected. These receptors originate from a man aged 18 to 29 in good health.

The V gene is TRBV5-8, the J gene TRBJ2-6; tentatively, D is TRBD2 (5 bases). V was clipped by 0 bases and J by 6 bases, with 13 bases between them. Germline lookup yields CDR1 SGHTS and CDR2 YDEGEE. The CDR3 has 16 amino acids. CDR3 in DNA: TGTGCCAGCAGCTTGGGGCACCTGGGAGAGGCCAACGTCCTGACTTTC. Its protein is CASSLGHLGEANVLTF.

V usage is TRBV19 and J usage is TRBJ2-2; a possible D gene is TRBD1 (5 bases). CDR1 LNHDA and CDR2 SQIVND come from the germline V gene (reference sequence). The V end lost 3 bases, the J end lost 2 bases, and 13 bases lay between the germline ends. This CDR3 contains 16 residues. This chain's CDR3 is CASSMQGLHNTGELFF. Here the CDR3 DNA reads TGTGCCAGTAGTATGCAGGGTCTTCACAACACCGGGGAGCTGTTTTTT.

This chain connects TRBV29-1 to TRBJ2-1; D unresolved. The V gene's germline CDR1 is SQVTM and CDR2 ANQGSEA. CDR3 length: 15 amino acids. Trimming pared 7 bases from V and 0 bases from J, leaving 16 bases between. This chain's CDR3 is CSATTGSYSYNEQFF. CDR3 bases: TGCAGCGCCACTACCGGGTCCTACTCCTACAATGAGCAGTTCTTC.

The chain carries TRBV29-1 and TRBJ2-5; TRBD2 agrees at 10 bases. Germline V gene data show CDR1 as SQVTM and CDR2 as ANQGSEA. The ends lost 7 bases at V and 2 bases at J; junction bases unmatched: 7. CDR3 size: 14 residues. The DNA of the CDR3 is TGCAGCGCACAACTAGCGGGAAGACAAGAGACCCAGTACTTC. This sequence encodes CSAQLAGRQETQYF.

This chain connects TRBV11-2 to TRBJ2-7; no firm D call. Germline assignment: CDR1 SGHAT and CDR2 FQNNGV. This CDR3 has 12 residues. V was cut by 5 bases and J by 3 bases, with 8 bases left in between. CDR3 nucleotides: TGTGCCAGCAGCCCCCTCTACTACGAGCAGTACTTC. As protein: CASSPLYYEQYF.

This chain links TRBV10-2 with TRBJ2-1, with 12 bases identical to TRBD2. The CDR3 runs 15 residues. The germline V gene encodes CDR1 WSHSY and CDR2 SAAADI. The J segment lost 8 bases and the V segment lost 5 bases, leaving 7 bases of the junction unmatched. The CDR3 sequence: CASSRLAGASYEQFF. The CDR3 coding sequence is TGCGCCAGCAGTCGACTAGCGGGAGCTAGCTATGAGCAGTTCTTC.

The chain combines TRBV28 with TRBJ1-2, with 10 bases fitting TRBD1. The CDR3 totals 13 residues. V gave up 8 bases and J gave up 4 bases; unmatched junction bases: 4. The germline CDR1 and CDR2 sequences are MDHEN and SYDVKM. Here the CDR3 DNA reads TGTGCCAGCGAAGACAGGGGGCCCTATGGCTACACCTTC. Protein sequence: CASEDRGPYGYTF.

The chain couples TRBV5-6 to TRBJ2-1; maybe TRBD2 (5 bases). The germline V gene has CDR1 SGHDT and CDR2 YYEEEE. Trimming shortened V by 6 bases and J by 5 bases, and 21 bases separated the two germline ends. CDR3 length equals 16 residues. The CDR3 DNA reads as TGTGCCAGCATTCCGGCGCTAGCCGGATTCGACAATGAGCAGTTCTTC. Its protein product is CASIPALAGFDNEQFF.

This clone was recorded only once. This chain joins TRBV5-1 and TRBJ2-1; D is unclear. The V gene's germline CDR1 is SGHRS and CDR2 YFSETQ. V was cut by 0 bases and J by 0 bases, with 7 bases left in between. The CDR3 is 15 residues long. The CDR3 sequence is CASSLEQSSYNEQFF. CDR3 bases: TGCGCCAGCAGCTTGGAACAGAGCTCCTACAATGAGCAGTTCTTC.

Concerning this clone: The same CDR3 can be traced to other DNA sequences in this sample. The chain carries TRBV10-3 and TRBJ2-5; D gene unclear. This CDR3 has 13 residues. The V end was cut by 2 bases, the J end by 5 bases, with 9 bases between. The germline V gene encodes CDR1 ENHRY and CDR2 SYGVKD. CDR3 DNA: TGTGCCATCAGTGAGGGCGTTCCGGAGACCCAGTACTTC. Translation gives CAISEGVPETQYF.

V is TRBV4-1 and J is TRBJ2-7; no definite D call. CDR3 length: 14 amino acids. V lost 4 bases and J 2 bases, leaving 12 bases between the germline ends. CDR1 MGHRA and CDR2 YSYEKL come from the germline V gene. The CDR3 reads CASSRGGGTYEQYF. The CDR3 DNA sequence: TGCGCCAGCAGCCGGGGTGGTGGGACCTACGAGCAGTACTTC.

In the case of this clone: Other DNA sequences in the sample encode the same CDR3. The CDR3 sequence: CASSLVPDYGYTF. The CDR3 coding sequence is TGCGCCAGCAGCTTGGTACCCGACTATGGCTACACCTTC. The chain is built from TRBV5-1 and TRBJ1-2; D unresolved. This CDR3 comprises 13 residues. V was pared by 0 bases and J by 3 bases, with 6 bases between. Per germline, CDR1 SGHRS and CDR2 YFSETQ.

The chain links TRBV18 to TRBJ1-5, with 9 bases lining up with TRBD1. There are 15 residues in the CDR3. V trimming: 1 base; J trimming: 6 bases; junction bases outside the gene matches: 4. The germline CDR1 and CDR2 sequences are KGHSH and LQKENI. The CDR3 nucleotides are TGTGCCAGCTCACCACGGGACAGGGTCAGTCAGCCCCAGCATTTT. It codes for CASSPRDRVSQPQHF.

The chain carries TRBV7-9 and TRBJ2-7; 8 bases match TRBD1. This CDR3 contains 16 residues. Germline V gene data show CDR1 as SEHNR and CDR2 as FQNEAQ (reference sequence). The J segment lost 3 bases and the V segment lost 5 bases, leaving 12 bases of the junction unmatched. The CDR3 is CASSLGQVRGDYEQYF. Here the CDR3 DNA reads TGTGCCAGCAGCCTGGGACAGGTCAGAGGGGACTACGAGCAGTACTTC.

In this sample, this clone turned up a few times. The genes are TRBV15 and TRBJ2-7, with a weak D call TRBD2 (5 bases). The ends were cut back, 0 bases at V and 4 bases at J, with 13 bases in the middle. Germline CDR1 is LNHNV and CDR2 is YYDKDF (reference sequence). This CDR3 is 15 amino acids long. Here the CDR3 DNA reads TGTGCCACCAGCAGAGACAGCGGCGGTTATTACGAGCAGTACTTC. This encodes CATSRDSGGYYEQYF.

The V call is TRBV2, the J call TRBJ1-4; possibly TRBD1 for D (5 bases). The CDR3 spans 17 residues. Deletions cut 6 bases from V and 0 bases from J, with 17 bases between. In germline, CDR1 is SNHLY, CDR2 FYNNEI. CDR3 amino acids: CASSARDTGATNEKLFF. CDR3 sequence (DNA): TGTGCCAGCAGCGCCAGAGACACAGGTGCAACTAATGAAAAACTGTTTTTT.

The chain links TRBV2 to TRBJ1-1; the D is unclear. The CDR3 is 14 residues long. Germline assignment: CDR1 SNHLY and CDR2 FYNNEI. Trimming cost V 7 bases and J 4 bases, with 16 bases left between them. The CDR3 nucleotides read TGTGCCAGCATCCTTGGGCTCCTCCGCACTGAAGCTTTCTTT. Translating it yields CASILGLLRTEAFF.

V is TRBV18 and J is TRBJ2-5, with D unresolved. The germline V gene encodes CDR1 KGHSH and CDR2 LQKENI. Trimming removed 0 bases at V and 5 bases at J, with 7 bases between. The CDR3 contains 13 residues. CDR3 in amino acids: CASSPPTRETQYF. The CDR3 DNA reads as TGTGCCAGCTCACCACCTACCCGGGAGACCCAGTACTTC.

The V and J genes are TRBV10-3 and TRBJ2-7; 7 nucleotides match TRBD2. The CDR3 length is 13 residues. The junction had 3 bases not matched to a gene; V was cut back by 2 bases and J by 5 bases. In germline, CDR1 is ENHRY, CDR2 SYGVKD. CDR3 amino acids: CAISEGLVNEQYF. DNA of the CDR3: TGTGCCATCAGTGAGGGACTAGTCAACGAGCAGTACTTC.

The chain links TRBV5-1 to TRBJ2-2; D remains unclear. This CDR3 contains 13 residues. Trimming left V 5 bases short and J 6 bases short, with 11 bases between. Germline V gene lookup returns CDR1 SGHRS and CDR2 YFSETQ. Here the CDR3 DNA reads TGCGCCAGCAGGGTCATAGGGTCCGGGGAGCTGTTTTTT. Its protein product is CASRVIGSGELFF. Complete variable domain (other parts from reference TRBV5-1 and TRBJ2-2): KAGVTQTPRYLIKTRGQQVTLSCSPISGHRSVSWYQQTPGQGLQFLFEYFSETQRNKGNFPGRFSGRQFSNSRSEMNVSTLELGDSALYLCASRVIGSGELFFGEGSRLTVL.

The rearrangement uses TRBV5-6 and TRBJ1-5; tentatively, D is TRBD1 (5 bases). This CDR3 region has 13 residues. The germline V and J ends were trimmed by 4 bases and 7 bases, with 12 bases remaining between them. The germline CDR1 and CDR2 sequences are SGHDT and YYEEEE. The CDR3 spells CASSTRRGQPQHF. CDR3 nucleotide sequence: TGTGCCAGCAGCACGCGACGGGGGCAGCCCCAGCATTTT.

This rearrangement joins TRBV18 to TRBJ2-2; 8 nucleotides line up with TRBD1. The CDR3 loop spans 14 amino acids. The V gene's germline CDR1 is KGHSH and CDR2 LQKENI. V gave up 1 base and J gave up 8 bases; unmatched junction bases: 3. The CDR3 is CASSPRQGAGELFF. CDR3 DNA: TGTGCCAGCTCACCACGGCAGGGGGCAGGGGAGCTGTTTTTT.

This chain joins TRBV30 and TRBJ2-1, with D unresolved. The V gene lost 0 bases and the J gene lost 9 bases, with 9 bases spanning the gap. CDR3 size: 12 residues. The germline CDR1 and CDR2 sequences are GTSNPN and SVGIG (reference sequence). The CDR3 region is CAWSVDMGEQFF. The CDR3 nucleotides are TGTGCCTGGAGTGTAGACATGGGTGAGCAGTTCTTC.

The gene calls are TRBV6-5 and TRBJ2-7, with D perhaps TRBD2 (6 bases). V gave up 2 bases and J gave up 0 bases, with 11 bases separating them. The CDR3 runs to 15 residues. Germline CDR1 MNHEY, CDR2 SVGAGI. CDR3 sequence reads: CASSYASDISYEQYF. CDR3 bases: TGTGCCAGCAGTTACGCTAGCGACATCTCCTACGAGCAGTACTTC.

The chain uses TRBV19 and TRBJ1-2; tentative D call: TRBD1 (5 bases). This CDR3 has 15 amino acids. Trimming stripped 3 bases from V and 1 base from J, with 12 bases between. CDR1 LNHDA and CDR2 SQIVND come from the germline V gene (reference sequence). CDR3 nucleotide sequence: TGTGCCAGTAGTATGGAGGCAGGGCGTAACTATGGCTACACCTTC. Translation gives CASSMEAGRNYGYTF.

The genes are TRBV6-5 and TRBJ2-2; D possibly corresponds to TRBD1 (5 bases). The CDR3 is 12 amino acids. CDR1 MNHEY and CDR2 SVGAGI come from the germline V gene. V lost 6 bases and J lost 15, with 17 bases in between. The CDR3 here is CASRSPAGQVFF. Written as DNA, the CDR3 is TGTGCCAGCAGATCGCCGGCCGGACAAGTGTTTTTT.

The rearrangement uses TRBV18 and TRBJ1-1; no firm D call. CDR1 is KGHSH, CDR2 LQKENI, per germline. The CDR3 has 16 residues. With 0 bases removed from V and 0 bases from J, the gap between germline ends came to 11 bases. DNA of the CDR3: TGTGCCAGCTCACCACCGAAGTCAGGCTTGAACACTGAAGCTTTCTTT. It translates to CASSPPKSGLNTEAFF.

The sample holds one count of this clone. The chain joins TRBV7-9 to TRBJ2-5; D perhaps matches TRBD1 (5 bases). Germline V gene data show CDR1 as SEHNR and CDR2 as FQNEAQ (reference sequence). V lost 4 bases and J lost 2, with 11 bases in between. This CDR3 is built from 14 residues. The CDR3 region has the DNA TGTGCCAGCAGCTCTCGACAGTTACAAGAGACCCAGTACTTC. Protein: CASSSRQLQETQYF.

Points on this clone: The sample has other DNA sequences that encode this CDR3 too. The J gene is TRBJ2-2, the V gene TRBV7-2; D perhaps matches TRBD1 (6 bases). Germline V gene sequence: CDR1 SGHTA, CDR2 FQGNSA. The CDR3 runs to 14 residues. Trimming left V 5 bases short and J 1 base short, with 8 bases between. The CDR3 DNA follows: TGTGCCAGCAGCCCGGACAGGAACACCGGGGAGCTGTTTTTT. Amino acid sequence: CASSPDRNTGELFF.

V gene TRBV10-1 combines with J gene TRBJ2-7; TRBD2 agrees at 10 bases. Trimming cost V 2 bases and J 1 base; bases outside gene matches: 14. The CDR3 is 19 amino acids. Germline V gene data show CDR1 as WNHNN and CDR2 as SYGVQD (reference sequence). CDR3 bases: TGCGCCAGCAGTGAGCCGGAGACTAGCGGGCTTAAATTATCCTACGAGCAGTACTTC. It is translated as CASSEPETSGLKLSYEQYF.